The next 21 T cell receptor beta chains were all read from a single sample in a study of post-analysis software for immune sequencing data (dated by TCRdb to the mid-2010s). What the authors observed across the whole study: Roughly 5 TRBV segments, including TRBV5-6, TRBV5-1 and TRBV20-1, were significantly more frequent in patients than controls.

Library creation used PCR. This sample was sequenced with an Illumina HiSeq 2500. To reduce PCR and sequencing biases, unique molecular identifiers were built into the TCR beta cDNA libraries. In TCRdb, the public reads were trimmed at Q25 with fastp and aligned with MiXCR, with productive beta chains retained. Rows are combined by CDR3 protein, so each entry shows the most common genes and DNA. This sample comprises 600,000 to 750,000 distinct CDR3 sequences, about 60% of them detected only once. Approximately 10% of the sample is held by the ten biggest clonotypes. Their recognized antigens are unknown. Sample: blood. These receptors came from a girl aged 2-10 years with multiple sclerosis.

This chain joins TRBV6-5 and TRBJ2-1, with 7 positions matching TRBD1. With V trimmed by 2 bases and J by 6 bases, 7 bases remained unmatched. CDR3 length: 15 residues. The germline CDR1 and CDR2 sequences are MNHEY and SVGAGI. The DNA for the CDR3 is TGTGCCAGCAGTTACCCCGGGGCAGGGGGCAATGAGCAGTTCTTC. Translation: CASSYPGAGGNEQFF.

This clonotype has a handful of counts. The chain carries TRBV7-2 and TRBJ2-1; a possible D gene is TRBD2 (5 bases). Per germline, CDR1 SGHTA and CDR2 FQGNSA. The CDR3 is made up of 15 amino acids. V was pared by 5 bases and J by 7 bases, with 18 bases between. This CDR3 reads CASSALASIGNEQFF. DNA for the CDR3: TGTGCCAGCAGCGCTTTGGCTAGCATAGGTAATGAGCAGTTCTTC. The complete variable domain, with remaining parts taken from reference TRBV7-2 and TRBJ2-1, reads GAGVSQSPSNKVTEKGKDVELRCDPISGHTALYWYRQSLGQGLEFLIYFQGNSAPDKSGLPSDRFSAERTGGSVSTLTIQRTQQEDSAVYLCASSALASIGNEQFFGPGTRLTVL.

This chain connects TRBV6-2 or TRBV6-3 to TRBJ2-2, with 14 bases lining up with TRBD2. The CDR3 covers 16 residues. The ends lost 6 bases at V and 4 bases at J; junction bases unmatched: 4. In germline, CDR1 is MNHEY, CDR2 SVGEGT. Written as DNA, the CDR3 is TGTGCCAGCAGAGGACTAGCGGGGGGCCCCACCGGGGAGCTGTTTTTT. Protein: CASRGLAGGPTGELFF.

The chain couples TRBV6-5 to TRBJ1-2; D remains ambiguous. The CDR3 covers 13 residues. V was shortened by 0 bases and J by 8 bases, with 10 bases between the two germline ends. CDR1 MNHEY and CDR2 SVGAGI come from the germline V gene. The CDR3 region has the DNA TGTGCCAGCAGTTACTCAGACTCCAGAGGCTACACCTTC. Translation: CASSYSDSRGYTF.

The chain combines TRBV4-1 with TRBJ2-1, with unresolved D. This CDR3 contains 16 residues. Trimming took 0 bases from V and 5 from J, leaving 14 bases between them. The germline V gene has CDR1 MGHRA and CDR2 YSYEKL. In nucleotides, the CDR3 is TGCGCCAGCAGCCAAGAGGGCCCCCAAAGGCACAATGAGCAGTTCTTC. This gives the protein CASSQEGPQRHNEQFF.

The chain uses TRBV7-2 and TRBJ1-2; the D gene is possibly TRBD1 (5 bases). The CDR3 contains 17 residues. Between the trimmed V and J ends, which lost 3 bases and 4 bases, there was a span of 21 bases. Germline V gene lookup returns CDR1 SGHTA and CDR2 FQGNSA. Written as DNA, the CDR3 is TGTGCCAGCAGCTTTGACAGATACGACGTCTATGGCTATGGCTACACCTTC. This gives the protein CASSFDRYDVYGYGYTF.

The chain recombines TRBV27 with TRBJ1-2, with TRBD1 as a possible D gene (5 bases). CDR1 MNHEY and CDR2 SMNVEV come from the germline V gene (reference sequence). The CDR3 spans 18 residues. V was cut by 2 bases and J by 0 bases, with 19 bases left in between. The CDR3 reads CASSLKTPRGSSNYGYTF. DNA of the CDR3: TGTGCCAGCAGTTTAAAGACCCCTAGGGGCAGCTCTAACTATGGCTACACCTTC.

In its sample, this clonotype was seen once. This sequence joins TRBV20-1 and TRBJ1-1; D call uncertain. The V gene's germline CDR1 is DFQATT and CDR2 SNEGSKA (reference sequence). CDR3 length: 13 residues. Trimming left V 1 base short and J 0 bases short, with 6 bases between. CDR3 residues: CSARVGMNTEAFF. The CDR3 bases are TGCAGTGCTAGAGTGGGTATGAACACTGAAGCTTTCTTT.

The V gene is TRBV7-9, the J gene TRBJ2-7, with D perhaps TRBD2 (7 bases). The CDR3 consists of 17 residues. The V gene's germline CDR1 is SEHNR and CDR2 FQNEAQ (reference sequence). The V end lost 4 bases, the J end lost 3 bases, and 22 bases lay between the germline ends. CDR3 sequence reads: CASSWRGDEGGLYEQYF. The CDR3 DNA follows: TGTGCCAGCAGCTGGAGGGGGGACGAGGGAGGGCTCTACGAGCAGTACTTC.

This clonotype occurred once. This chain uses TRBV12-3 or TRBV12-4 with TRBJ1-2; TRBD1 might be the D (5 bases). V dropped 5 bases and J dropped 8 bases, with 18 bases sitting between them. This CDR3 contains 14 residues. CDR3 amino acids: CASSPQGQGAGYTF. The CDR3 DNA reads TGTGCCAGCAGTCCCCAAGGCCAGGGAGCCGGCTACACCTTC.

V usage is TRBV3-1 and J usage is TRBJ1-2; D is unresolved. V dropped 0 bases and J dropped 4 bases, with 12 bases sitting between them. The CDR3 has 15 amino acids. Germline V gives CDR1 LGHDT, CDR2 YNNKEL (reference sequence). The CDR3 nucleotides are TGTGCCAGCAGCCAAGAGGGGAGACCGACCTATGGCTACACCTTC. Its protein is CASSQEGRPTYGYTF.

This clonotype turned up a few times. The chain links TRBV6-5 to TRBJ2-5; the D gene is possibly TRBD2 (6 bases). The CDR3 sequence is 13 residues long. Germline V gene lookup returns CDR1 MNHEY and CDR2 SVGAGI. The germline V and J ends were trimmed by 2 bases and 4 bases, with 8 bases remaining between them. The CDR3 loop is CASSYAAGETQYF. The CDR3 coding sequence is TGTGCCAGCAGTTACGCAGCGGGAGAGACCCAGTACTTC.

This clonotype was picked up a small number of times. The CDR3 spells CASSLESPSGGEQFF. CDR3 nucleotide sequence: TGCGCCAGCAGCTTGGAATCCCCAAGCGGGGGGGAGCAGTTCTTC. The V and J genes are TRBV5-1 and TRBJ2-1, with 9 bases fitting TRBD2. Germline lookup yields CDR1 SGHRS and CDR2 YFSETQ. The CDR3 spans 15 residues. The ends lost 0 bases at V and 10 bases at J; junction bases unmatched: 8.

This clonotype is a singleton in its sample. In DNA, the CDR3 is TGTGCCAGCAGCAAACCCCGGGGGCCGGTCAGCGCTAGCACAGATACGCAGTATTTT. Its protein is CASSKPRGPVSASTDTQYF. The genes are TRBV5-5 and TRBJ2-3; D possibly matches TRBD1 or TRBD2 (6 bases each). Per the germline V gene, CDR1 is SGHKS and CDR2 is YYEKEE (reference sequence). V was trimmed by 4 bases and J by 0 bases, leaving 24 bases between them. The CDR3 contains 19 residues.

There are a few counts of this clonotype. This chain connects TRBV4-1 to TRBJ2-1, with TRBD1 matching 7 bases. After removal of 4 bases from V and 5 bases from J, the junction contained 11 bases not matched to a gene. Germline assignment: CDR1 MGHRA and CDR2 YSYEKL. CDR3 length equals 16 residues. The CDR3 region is CASSPFLGTDNNEQFF. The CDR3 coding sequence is TGCGCCAGCAGCCCTTTCCTAGGGACAGACAACAATGAGCAGTTCTTC.

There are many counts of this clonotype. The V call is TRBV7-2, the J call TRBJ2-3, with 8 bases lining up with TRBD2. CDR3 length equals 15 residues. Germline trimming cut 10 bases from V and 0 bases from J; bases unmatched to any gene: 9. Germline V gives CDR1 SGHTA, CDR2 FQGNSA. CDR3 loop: CATSPSGGSTDTQYF. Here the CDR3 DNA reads TGTGCCACCTCCCCCAGCGGGGGAAGCACAGATACGCAGTATTTT.

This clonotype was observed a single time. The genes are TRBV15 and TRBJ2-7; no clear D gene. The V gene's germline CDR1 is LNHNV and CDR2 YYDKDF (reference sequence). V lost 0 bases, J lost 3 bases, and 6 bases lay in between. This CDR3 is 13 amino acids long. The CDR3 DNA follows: TGTGCCACCAGCAGAGACAGCTTCTACGAGCAGTACTTC. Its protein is CATSRDSFYEQYF.

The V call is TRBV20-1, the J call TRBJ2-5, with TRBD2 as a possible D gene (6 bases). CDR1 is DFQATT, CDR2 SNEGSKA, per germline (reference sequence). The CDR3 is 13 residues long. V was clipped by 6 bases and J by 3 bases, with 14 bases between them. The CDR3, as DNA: TGCAGTGCCAGACGGGACTCCAAAGAGACCCAGTACTTC. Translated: CSARRDSKETQYF.

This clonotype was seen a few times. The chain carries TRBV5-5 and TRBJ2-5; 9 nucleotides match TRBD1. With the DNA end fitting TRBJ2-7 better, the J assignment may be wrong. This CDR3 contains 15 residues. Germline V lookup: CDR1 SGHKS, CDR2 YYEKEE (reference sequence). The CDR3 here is CASSLTTGQGGEQYF. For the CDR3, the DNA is TGTGCCAGCAGCTTGACAACGGGACAGGGCGGCGAGCAGTACTTC.

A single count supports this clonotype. The CDR3 spells CASSQASGGLDIQYF. DNA for the CDR3: TGTGCCAGCAGCCAAGCCAGCGGGGGTTTGGACATTCAGTACTTC. The V gene is TRBV3-1, the J gene TRBJ2-4; 8 bases align to TRBD2. Germline V gene lookup returns CDR1 LGHDT and CDR2 YNNKEL (reference sequence). The trim removed 1 base at V and 8 bases at J, leaving 7 bases unmatched. The CDR3 contains 15 residues.

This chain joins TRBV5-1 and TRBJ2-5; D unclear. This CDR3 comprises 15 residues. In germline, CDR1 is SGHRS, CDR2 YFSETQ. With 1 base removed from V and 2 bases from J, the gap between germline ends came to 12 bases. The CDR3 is CASSLIGSGQETQYF. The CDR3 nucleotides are TGCGCCAGCAGCTTGATTGGTAGTGGGCAAGAGACCCAGTACTTC.